This T cell receptor beta chain is drawn from a study of T cell responses to AZD1222 COVID-19 vaccine. Clones were read by immunoSEQ multiplex PCR, and TCRdb kept only the in-frame ones, dropping some. The table shows fewer than 150,000 clones, with about 90% occurring only once. The CDR3 has 12 residues. Germline CDR1 and CDR2: SGHKS and YYEKEE (reference sequence). Trimming took off 3 bases at V and 4 bases at J, with 5 bases between the two ends. The V and J genes are TRBV5-5 and TRBJ1-5; no definite D call. Specimen: peripheral blood, collected on day 0 of AZD1222 vaccination. This receptor was taken from an adult in good health. CDR3 bases: TGTGCCAGCAGCTCCGTAAATCAGCCCCAGCATTTT. Its translation is CASSSVNQPQHF.